This T cell receptor beta chain was recovered during a study of control samples from healthy donors and cancer patients. With 5 bases removed from V and 5 bases from J, the gap between germline ends came to 15 bases. The CDR3 runs to 14 residues. Germline values: CDR1 SGHTA, CDR2 FQGNSA. The protocol was immunoSEQ multiplex PCR, while the TCRdb copy is restricted to in-frame clones and leaves out a portion. The sample records under 150,000 clones, 88% being singletons. Sequenced input: blood. V gene TRBV7-2 combines with J gene TRBJ2-5; TRBD2 is a possible D gene (5 bases). The sequence came from a man aged 40-55 years in good health. CDR3 DNA: TGTGCCAGCAGCCCACCCGCAGCGGTGGAGACCCAGTACTTC. Its protein is CASSPPAAVETQYF.